The next 2 T cell receptor beta chains were all read from a single sample in a study of blood T cell repertoires in COVID-19. Repertoires were generated with immunoSEQ multiplex PCR, while TCRdb's copy carries only in-frame clones and drops some. Seen here are about 110,000 clones, 70% to 80% observed once, and the top ten hold approximately 0.9%. Sequenced input: peripheral blood. The receptor set was obtained from a human donor with acute or convalescent COVID-19. The donor label of this sample is uncertain.

The J gene is TRBJ2-5, the V gene TRBV6-5; 8 positions agree with TRBD1. Germline CDR1 and CDR2: MNHEY and SVGAGI. The J segment lost 2 bases and the V segment lost 8 bases, leaving 10 bases of the junction unmatched. There are 15 residues in the CDR3. CDR3 sequence reads: CASSAGGTRQETQYF. CDR3 nucleotides: TGTGCCAGCTCAGCAGGGGGCACCCGGCAAGAGACCCAGTACTTC.

The chain has TRBV4-1 and TRBJ2-5; D is perhaps TRBD2 (6 bases). CDR1 is MGHRA and CDR2 is YSYEKL in the germline V gene. V lost 2 bases, J lost 5 bases, and 27 bases lay in between. This CDR3 is built from 19 residues. This CDR3 reads CASSQYPAGTFRRMETQYF. For the CDR3, the DNA is TGCGCCAGCAGCCAATATCCAGCAGGGACTTTTAGAAGAATGGAGACCCAGTACTTC.